This paragraph covers one TCR beta chain sequence. Its antigen is not identified. The data are from a study of glioma-infiltrating T cells. The iRepertoire nested amplicon-rescue multiplex PCR amplified TCR alpha and beta CDR3s from RNA. Tissue mRNA or PBMC total RNA, 100-400 ng, went into one-step reverse transcription and amplification. TCRdb recomputed calls from the multiplex PCR reads with MiXCR, one row per CDR3 protein. The sample includes about 140,000 distinct CDR3 sequences, about two fifths of them seen just once. Overall study results and limits: Non-neoplastic patients had below-expected tissue-blood divergence, while all gliomas exceeded expectation. Tissue and blood shared very few CDR3 sequences.

The sequencing sample was made of glioma tissue, nonneoplastic brain tissue, or PBMCs (not recorded which). This receptor was obtained from a human donor with low-grade glioma or glioblastoma, undergoing nonglioma brain surgery, or in good health (not recorded which).

The CDR3 loop is CASTKPLGGQPQHF. Written as DNA, the CDR3 is TGTGCCAGCACCAAACCGCTGGGAGGTCAGCCCCAGCATTTT. This chain links TRBV28 with TRBJ1-5; D unresolved. Germline CDR1 is MDHEN and CDR2 is SYDVKM. V lost 7 bases, J lost 6 bases, and 16 bases lay in between. The CDR3 runs 14 residues.